The sequence of this TCR beta chain was determined in a study of T-cell memory formation after mild COVID-19. Worth noting for this clonotype: Antigen unknown.

Study observations and caveats: The CD4+ clones that contracted clustered mainly within CM and EM, and the CD8+ clones concentrated in EMRA.

With constant-segment primers, 5'RACE yielded cDNA libraries of TCR alpha and TCR beta that carried sample barcodes and UMIs. TCRdb reprocessed the 5' RACE reads with MiXCR, giving one entry per CDR3 protein. The sample records around 300,000 distinct CDR3 sequences, approximately 20% being singletons. The CDR3 contains 14 residues. Germline values: CDR1 LGHNA, CDR2 YSLEER. Trimming cost V 3 bases and J 2 bases; bases outside gene matches: 3. The J gene is TRBJ2-7, the V gene TRBV4-3; 8 bases are shared with TRBD1. The source of this sequence is a man younger than 35 who had mild COVID-19 (a few samples of this study predate the infection). Cell type and time point are not known. Sequenced: PBMCs or a T cell subset sorted from them (not recorded which). CDR3 protein: CASSQGQAPYEQYF. The DNA of the CDR3 is TGCGCCAGCAGCCAGGGACAGGCCCCCTACGAGCAGTACTTC.